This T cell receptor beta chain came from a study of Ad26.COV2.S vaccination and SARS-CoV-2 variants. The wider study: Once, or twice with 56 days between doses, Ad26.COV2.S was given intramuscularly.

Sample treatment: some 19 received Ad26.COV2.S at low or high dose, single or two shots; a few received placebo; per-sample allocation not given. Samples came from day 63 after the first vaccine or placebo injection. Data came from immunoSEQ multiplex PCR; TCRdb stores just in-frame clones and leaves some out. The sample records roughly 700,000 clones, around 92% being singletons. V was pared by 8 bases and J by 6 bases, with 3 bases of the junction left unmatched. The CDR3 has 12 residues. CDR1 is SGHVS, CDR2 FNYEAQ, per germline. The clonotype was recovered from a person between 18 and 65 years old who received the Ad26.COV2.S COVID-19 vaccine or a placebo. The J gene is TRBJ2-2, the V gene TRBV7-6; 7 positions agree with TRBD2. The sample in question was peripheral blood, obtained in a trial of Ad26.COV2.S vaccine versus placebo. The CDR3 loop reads CASAGAAGELFF. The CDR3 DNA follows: TGTGCCAGCGCGGGAGCGGCCGGGGAGCTGTTTTTT. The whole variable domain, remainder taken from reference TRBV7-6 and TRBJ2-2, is GAGVSQSPRYKVTKRGQDVALRCDPISGHVSLYWYRQALGQGPEFLTYFNYEAQQDKSGLPNDRFSAERPEGSISTLTIQRTEQRDSAMYRCASAGAAGELFFGEGSRLTVL.